This T cell receptor beta chain was captured in a study of cytomegalovirus exposure and HLA in healthy donors. Note on this clone: Its matching antigen is unknown.

The ends were cut back, 0 bases at V and 4 bases at J, with 10 bases in the middle. This CDR3 is built from 16 residues. The V gene's germline CDR1 is LGHNA and CDR2 YSLEER. It was with 60 Vbeta and 13 Jbeta primers that the PCR ran. TCRdb keeps only in-frame clones here, not all; method: immunoSEQ multiplex PCR. The data contain approximately 190,000 clones, around 82% of them singletons. Study-wide findings and caveats: TCR beta sequences numbering roughly 18,000 were associated with HLA alleles at 0.05 false discovery rate in a later analysis. Investigators reported some 150 TCR beta chains as tied to cytomegalovirus. Being productive about 90% or about 30% of the time was typical of most TCR beta V segments in an earlier analysis. Analysis was carried out at a later point, and it linked a missense DCLRE1C variant to TCR beta V- and J-gene trimming.

Sequencing used PBMCs. The sequence derives from a boy aged 10-17 years in good health and CMV-seronegative. The chain is built from TRBV4-3 and TRBJ2-6; a possible D gene is TRBD1 (6 bases). The CDR3, as DNA: TGCGCCAGCAGCCAAGACGAGGGGGTGGGGGCCAACGTCCTGACTTTC. It specifies CASSQDEGVGANVLTF.